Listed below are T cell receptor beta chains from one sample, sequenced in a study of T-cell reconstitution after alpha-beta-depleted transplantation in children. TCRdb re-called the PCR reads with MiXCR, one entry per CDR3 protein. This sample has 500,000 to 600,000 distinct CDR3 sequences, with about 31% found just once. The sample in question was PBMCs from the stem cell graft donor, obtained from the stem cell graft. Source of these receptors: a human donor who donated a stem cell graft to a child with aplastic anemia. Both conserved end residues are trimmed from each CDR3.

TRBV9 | ASSTSPQATQETQY
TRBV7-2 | ASRSRTADTEAF
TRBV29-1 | SVEARGRAKVDTQY
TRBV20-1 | SARDPSGPSSYEQY
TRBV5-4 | ASSLRTVGGYT
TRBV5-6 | ASTSLGRVNTEAF
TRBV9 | ASSVGVGEQF
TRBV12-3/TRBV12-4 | ASSLALTSVYNEQF
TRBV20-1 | SARASGREKLF
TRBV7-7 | ASSIRTSGAANTGELF
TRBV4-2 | ASSPGTGKDYGYT
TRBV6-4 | ASSSTYYNEQF
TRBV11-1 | ASSRTPRDETGELF
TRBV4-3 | ASSQRGLAGGHRADTQY
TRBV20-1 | SAKERRNSNQPQH
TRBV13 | ASSNQGGEETQY
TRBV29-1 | SARLTGGYGYT
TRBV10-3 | AISDQFRARRDGYT
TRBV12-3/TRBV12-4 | ASSVTGGPTEAF
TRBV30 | AWRQRGVDTQY
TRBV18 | ASSPPGLAGEQY
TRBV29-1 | SVGWNNEQF
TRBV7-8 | ASSLGQIIMNTEAF
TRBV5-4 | ASGGKSAPTEAF
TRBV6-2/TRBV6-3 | ASSRARTAEQETQY
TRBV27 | ASRPHLSGDEQY
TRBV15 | ATSSPWTYEQY
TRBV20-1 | SAPGTSGNTWGNEQF
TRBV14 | ASSLTGQGIEQF
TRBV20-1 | SAGPGQGQETQY
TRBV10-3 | AISEDNQPQH
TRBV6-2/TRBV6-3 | ASRVAGGEPEQY
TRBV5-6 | ASSLVTSGRDYNEQF